The rows below give T cell receptor beta chains drawn from one sample of a study of T-cell memory formation after mild COVID-19. TCRdb reprocessed the 5' RACE reads via MiXCR and lists one record per CDR3 protein. The table includes 75,000 to 95,000 distinct CDR3 sequences, 10% to 15% detected once. The sequencing input was PBMCs or a T cell subset sorted from them (not recorded which). The receptor set was obtained from an adult woman who had mild COVID-19 (a few samples of this study predate the infection). Cell type and time point are not known. Both conserved end residues are part of each CDR3. The order of the fields is V gene, J gene, CDR3 protein.

TRBV29-1	TRBJ2-7	CSVAETYEQYF
TRBV7-2	TRBJ2-1	CASSPKGNYRTSGSNEQFF
TRBV29-1	TRBJ2-3	CSVETSGRSTDTQYF
TRBV7-6	TRBJ1-1	CASSSINPGFSEAFF
TRBV3-1	TRBJ2-6	CASSQDNVLGPGANVLTF
TRBV12-3/TRBV12-4	TRBJ2-7	CASSSSTGASEQYF
TRBV9	TRBJ2-3	CASSRGGALGTDTQYF
TRBV6-1	TRBJ2-1	CASSEDPGSYNEQFF
TRBV11-2	TRBJ2-1	CASSLSSGLAGGPRYNEQFF
TRBV27	TRBJ2-1	CASSLSGTSDYNEQFF
TRBV3-1	TRBJ2-1	CASSQEGQPYNEQFF
TRBV12-3/TRBV12-4	TRBJ1-2	CASSLQDRGMWNYGYTF
TRBV7-9	TRBJ2-2	CASSLNGELFF
TRBV6-2/TRBV6-3	TRBJ2-3	CASSLRGLAESTDTQYF
TRBV7-9	TRBJ2-4	CASSPPNKNIQYF
TRBV5-1	TRBJ2-2	CASSLSWEPPNTGELFF
TRBV7-9	TRBJ2-5	CASSLGGDNQETQYF
TRBV6-1	TRBJ2-7	CASSYWTAAESYEQYF
TRBV6-1	TRBJ1-2	CASSEALTGQGARGYTF
TRBV18	TRBJ2-2	CASSPEAPNTGELFF
TRBV7-9	TRBJ1-4	CASSSGTRKLFF
TRBV7-6	TRBJ2-7	CASSLGQGDYEQYF
TRBV6-5	TRBJ2-7	CASSYSTDRYYIYEQYF
TRBV29-1	TRBJ2-3	CSVEGQGVADTQYF
TRBV15	TRBJ2-5	CATSINLAEETQYF
TRBV5-5	TRBJ2-7	CASSLARGGIYEQYF
TRBV3-1	TRBJ2-5	CASSDHQETQYF
TRBV9	TRBJ2-1	CASSVGWGSSNEQFF
TRBV20-1	TRBJ2-3	CSARQLVGRTDTQYF
TRBV2	TRBJ2-1	CASSVASGIIFYNEQFF
TRBV29-1	TRBJ2-1	CSVDFASGRSNEQFF
TRBV7-3	TRBJ2-1	CASSFGTSGDSYNEQFF
TRBV5-1	TRBJ2-3	CASSLTTSGRGDTQYF
TRBV24-1	TRBJ1-2	CATSGPGFGYTF
TRBV4-3	TRBJ1-2	CASSQDLGRDADGPNYGYTF
TRBV30	TRBJ1-1	CAWSAPYSGGAFF
TRBV5-1	TRBJ2-2	CASSLVESGELFF
TRBV20-1	TRBJ2-7	CSAREQGIWSEQYF
TRBV12-3/TRBV12-4	TRBJ1-6	CASTLQGGNSPLHF
TRBV20-1	TRBJ2-7	CSATDRPDEQYF
TRBV7-9	TRBJ2-7	CASSSGLAGGYEQYF
TRBV27	TRBJ1-1	CASSSIWNTEAFF
TRBV5-6	TRBJ2-1	CASSLVPGTEGEQFF
TRBV9	TRBJ2-1	CASSGPRWTEQFF
TRBV27	TRBJ1-1	CASSSPGGSEAFF
TRBV5-5	TRBJ2-7	CASSFTSGRLYEQYF
TRBV7-6	TRBJ2-5	CASSLGEETQYF
TRBV27	TRBJ2-7	CASSLGTSGTEQYF
TRBV7-2	TRBJ2-3	CASLTGSSSTDTQYF
TRBV12-3/TRBV12-4	TRBJ1-1	CASSLAGQAVWMNTEAFF
TRBV7-8	TRBJ2-7	CASSLAGDYEQYF
TRBV7-9	TRBJ2-7	CASSLETYYEQYF
TRBV7-9	TRBJ2-1	CAALRREVNEQFF
TRBV10-2	TRBJ2-7	CASMGGGRYEQYF